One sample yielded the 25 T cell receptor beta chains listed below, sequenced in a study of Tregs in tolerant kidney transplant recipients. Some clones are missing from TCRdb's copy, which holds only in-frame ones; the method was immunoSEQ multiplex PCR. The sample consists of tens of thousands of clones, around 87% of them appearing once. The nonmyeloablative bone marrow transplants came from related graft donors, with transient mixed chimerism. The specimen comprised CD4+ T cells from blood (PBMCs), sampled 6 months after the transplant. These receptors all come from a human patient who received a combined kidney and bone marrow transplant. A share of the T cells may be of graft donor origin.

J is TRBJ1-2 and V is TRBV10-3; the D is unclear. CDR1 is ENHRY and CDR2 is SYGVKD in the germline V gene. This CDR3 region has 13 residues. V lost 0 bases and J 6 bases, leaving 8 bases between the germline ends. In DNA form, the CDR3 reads TGTGCCATCAGTGAGTCATCTGTAGATGGCTACACCTTC. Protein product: CAISESSVDGYTF.

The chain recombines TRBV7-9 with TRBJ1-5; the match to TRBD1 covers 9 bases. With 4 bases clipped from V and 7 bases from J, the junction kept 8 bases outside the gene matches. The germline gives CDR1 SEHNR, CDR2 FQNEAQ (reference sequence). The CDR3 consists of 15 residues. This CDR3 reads CASSSGTGRDQPQHF. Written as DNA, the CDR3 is TGTGCCAGCAGCTCCGGGACAGGGAGGGACCAGCCCCAGCATTTT.

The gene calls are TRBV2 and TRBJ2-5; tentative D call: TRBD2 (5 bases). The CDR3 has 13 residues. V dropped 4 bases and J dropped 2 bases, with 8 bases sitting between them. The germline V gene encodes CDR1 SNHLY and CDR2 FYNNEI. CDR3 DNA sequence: TGTGCCAGCAGTGTTCGGGGACAAGAGACCCAGTACTTC. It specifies CASSVRGQETQYF.

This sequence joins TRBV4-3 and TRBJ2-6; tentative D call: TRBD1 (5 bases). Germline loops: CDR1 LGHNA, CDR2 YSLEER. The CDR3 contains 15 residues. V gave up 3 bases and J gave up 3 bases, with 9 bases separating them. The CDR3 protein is CASSHQGLGANVLTF. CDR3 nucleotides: TGCGCCAGCAGCCACCAGGGTCTTGGGGCCAACGTCCTGACTTTC.

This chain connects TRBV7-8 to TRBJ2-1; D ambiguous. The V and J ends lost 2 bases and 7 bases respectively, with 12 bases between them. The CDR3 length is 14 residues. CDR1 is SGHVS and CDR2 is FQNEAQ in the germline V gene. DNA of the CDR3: TGTGCCAGCAGCTTATTTTCTACCGCGAATGAGCAGTTCTTC. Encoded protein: CASSLFSTANEQFF.

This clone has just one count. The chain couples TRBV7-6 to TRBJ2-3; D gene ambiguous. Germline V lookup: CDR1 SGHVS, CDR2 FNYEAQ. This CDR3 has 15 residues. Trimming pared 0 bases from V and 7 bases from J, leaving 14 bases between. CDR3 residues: CASSLALSPINTQYF. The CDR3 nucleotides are TGTGCCAGCAGCTTAGCGCTGTCTCCTATAAATACGCAGTATTTT.

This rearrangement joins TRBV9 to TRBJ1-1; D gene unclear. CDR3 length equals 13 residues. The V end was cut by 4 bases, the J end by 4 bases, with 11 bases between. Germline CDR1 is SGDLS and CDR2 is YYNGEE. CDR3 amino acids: CASSIRPGTEAFF. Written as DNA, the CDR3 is TGTGCCAGCAGCATTAGACCGGGCACTGAAGCTTTCTTT.

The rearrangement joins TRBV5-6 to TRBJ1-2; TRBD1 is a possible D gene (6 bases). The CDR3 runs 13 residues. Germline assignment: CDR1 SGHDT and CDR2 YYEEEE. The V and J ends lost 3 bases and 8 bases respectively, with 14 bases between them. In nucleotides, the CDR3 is TGTGCCAGCAGCTCCCGACAGGCCCTGGGCTACACCTTC. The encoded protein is CASSSRQALGYTF.

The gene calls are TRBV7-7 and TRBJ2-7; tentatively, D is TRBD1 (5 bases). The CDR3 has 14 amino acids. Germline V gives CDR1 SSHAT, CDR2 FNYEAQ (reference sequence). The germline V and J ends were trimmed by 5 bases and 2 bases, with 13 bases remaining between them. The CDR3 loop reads CASSPTVGAYEQYF. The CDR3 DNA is TGTGCCAGCAGCCCGACAGTTGGGGCCTACGAGCAGTACTTC.

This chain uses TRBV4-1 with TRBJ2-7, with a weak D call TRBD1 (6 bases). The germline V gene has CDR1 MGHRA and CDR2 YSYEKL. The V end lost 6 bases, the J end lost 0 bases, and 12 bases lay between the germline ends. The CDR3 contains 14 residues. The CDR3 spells CASRRQDNSYEQYF. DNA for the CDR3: TGCGCCAGCAGAAGACAGGACAACTCCTACGAGCAGTACTTC.

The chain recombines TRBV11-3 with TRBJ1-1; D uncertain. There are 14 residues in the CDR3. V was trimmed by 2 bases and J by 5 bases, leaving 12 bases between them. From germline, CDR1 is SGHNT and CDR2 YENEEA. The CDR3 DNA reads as TGTGCCAGCAGCTTATTCCCGACCGGGACTGAAGCTTTCTTT. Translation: CASSLFPTGTEAFF.

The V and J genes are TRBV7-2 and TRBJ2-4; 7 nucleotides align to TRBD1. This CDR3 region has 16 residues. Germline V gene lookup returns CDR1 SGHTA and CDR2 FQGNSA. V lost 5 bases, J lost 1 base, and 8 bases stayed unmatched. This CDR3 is CASSLEGAGAKNIQYF. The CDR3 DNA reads TGTGCCAGCAGCCTAGAGGGGGCAGGCGCCAAAAACATTCAGTACTTC. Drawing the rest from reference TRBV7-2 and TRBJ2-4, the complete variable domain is GAGVSQSPSNKVTEKGKDVELRCDPISGHTALYWYRQSLGQGLEFLIYFQGNSAPDKSGLPSDRFSAERTGGSVSTLTIQRTQQEDSAVYLCASSLEGAGAKNIQYFGAGTRLSVL.

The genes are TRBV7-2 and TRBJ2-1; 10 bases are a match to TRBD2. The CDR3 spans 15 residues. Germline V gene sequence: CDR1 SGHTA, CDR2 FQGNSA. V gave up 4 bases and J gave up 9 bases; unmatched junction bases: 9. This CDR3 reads CASSWSGGAGIEQFF. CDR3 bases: TGTGCCAGCAGCTGGAGCGGGGGGGCCGGGATTGAGCAGTTCTTC.

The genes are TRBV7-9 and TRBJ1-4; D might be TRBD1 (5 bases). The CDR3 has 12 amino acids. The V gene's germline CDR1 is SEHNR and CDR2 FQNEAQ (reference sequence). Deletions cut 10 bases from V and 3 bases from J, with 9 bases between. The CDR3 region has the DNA TGTGCCACCAGACAGTCTAATGAAAAACTGTTTTTT. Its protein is CATRQSNEKLFF.

The CDR3 nucleotides read TGTGCCTGGGAGGGACTAGCGGGATACAATGAGCAGTTCTTC. Translating it yields CAWEGLAGYNEQFF. V usage is TRBV30 and J usage is TRBJ2-1; TRBD2 matches 13 bases. This CDR3 is built from 14 residues. Germline V gives CDR1 GTSNPN, CDR2 SVGIG (reference sequence). After removal of 5 bases from V and 4 bases from J, the junction contained 2 bases not matched to a gene.

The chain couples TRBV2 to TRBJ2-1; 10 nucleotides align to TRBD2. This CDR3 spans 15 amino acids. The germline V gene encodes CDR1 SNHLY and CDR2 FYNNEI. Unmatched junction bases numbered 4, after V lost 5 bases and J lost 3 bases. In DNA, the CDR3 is TGTGCCAGCAGTACTAGCGGGGAAAACTACAATGAGCAGTTCTTC. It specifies CASSTSGENYNEQFF.

CDR3 in DNA: TGCGCCAGCAGCTCCGCAGGGCCCCAACTCAAGCAGTACTTC. Translating it yields CASSSAGPQLKQYF. The chain uses TRBV5-1 and TRBJ2-7, with a weak D call TRBD1 (5 bases). The CDR3 has 14 residues. Germline values: CDR1 SGHRS, CDR2 YFSETQ. Trimming removed 3 bases from V and 8 bases from J, with 18 bases in between.

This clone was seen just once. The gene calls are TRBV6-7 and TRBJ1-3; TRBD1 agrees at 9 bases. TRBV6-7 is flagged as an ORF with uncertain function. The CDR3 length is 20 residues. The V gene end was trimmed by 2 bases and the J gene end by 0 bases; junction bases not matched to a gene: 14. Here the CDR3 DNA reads TGTGCCAGCAGTTACCCCGGGACAGGGAGGGAGAAACGCTCTGGAAACACCATATATTTT. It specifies CASSYPGTGREKRSGNTIYF.

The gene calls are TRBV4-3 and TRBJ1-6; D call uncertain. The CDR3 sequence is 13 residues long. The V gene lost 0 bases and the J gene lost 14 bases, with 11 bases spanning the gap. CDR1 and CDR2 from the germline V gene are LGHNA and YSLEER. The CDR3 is CASSQDLEFTLHF. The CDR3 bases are TGCGCCAGCAGCCAAGATTTAGAATTCACCCTCCACTTT.

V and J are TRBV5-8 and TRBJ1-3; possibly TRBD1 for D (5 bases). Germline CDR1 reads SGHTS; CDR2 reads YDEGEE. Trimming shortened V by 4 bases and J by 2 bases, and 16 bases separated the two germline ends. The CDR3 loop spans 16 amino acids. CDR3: CASSRLVREAGNTIYF. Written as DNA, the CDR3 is TGTGCCAGCAGCCGACTGGTCAGGGAGGCTGGAAACACCATATATTTT.

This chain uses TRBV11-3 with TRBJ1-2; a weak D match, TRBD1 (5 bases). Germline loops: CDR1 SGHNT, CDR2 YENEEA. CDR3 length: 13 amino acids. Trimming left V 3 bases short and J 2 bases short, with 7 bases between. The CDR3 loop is CASSLDTNYGYTF. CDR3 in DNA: TGTGCCAGCAGCTTGGACACCAACTATGGCTACACCTTC.

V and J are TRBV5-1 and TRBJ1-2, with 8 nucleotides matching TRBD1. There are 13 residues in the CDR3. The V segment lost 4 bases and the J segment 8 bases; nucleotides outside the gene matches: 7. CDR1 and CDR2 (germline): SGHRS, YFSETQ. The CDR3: CASSPDRVGGYTF. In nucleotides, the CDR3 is TGCGCCAGCAGCCCGGACAGGGTGGGAGGCTACACCTTC.

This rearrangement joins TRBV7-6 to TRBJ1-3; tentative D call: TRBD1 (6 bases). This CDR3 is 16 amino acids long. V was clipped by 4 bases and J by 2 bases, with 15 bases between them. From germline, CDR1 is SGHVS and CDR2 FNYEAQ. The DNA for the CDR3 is TGTGCCAGCAGCTATAACCCGGGGGGCCCTGGAAACACCATATATTTT. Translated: CASSYNPGGPGNTIYF. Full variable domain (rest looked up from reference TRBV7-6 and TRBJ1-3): GAGVSQSPRYKVTKRGQDVALRCDPISGHVSLYWYRQALGQGPEFLTYFNYEAQQDKSGLPNDRFSAERPEGSISTLTIQRTEQRDSAMYRCASSYNPGGPGNTIYFGEGSWLTVV.

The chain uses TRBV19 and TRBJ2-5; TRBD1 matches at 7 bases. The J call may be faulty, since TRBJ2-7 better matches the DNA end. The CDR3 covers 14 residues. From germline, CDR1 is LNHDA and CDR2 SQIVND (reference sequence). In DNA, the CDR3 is TGTGCCAGTAGTATACGGACAGGACCGTACGAGCAGTACTTC. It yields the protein CASSIRTGPYEQYF.

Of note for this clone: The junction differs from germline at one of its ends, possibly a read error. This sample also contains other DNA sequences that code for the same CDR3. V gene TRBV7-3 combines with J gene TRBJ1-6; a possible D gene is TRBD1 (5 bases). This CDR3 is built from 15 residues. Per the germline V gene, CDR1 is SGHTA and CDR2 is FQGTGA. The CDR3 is CASSLTSGLNSPLHF. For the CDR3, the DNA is TGTGCCAGCAGCTTAACGTCGGGACTTAATTCCCCCCTCCACTTT.